The entry that follows covers one T cell receptor beta chain sequence. The repertoire was sequenced with immunoSEQ multiplex PCR; TCRdb's copy has only in-frame clones and lacks some. The repertoire holds about 120,000 clones, roughly 92% seen once, with over 1.5% in the top ten. This record comes from a study of T cell responses to AZD1222 COVID-19 vaccine. The CDR3 loop spans 13 amino acids. Trimming left V 0 bases short and J 7 bases short, with 7 bases between. The germline V gene has CDR1 SGHAT and CDR2 FQNNGV. The chain is built from TRBV11-2 and TRBJ1-5; TRBD1 is a possible D gene (6 bases). This clonotype originated in an adult in good health. The material was peripheral blood, obtained on day 0 of AZD1222 vaccination. The CDR3 DNA reads TGTGCCAGCAGCTTAGATAGGGGGCAGCCCCAGCATTTT. Protein sequence: CASSLDRGQPQHF.